Shown below are 17 T cell receptor beta chains from a single sample sequenced in a study of blood T cell repertoires in COVID-19 (dated by TCRdb to about 2020). Libraries were constructed by the immunoSEQ multiplex PCR assay. This is the immuneACCESS table as TCRdb keeps it, with only in-frame sequences that have V and J called. A part of the clones is gone; compared with another copy, unresolved V genes explain less than half, and the rest is unexplained. Within this sample are more than 50,000 clones, with roughly 89% of them counted one time only. The ten most abundant clones make up around 5.1% of the sample. Sequencing used peripheral blood. These receptors came from a man in his fifties or sixties with active COVID-19.

The chain carries TRBV11-2 and TRBJ2-3, with TRBD2 as a possible D gene (5 bases). The CDR3 is 15 residues long. From germline, CDR1 is SGHAT and CDR2 FQNNGV. Trimming left V 1 base short and J 5 bases short, with 13 bases between. The CDR3 DNA sequence: TGTGCCAGCAGCTTAGGGACTCCGGAGTTAGATACGCAGTATTTT. Translated: CASSLGTPELDTQYF.

V usage is TRBV3-1 (or the pseudogene TRBV3-2) and J usage is TRBJ2-4, with unresolved D. Deletions cut 5 bases from V and 8 bases from J, with 7 bases between. Germline assignment: CDR1 LGHDT and CDR2 YNNKEL (reference sequence). The CDR3 extends over 11 amino acids. CDR3 coding DNA: TGTGCCAGCAGCAATACTGACATTCAGTACTTC. It is translated as CASSNTDIQYF.

The chain is built from TRBV5-1 and TRBJ1-4; weak D call: TRBD1 (5 bases). The CDR3 runs 14 residues. V shed 2 bases and J shed 8 bases, with 13 bases lying between them. Germline CDR1 is SGHRS and CDR2 is YFSETQ. As DNA, the CDR3 is TGCGCCAGCAGCTTACAGGCAAGTGGCGAAAAACTGTTTTTT. Amino acids: CASSLQASGEKLFF.

This chain joins TRBV7-3 and TRBJ1-1, with D perhaps matching TRBD1 (6 bases). The germline V gene encodes CDR1 SGHTA and CDR2 FQGTGA. V was cut by 6 bases and J by 1 base, with 12 bases left in between. This CDR3 is 14 amino acids long. The DNA for the CDR3 is TGTGCCAGCAGTCTCGGGACATCGAACACTGAAGCTTTCTTT. Residues: CASSLGTSNTEAFF.

CDR3 nucleotides: TGTGCCACCTCAGGCCTAACCTACGAGCAGTACTTC. It codes for CATSGLTYEQYF. V and J are TRBV28 and TRBJ2-7; no clear D. Germline V gene lookup returns CDR1 MDHEN and CDR2 SYDVKM. Trimming cost V 10 bases and J 2 bases, with 12 bases left between them. The CDR3 runs 12 residues.

The chain recombines TRBV28 with TRBJ1-2, with 7 bases aligning to TRBD1. The CDR3 is 14 residues long. Germline CDR1 MDHEN, CDR2 SYDVKM. Trimming removed 6 bases from V and 2 bases from J; junction bases left unmatched: 6. CDR3 nucleotide sequence: TGTGCCAGCAGAGAACAGGGGCAAAACTATGGCTACACCTTC. Residues: CASREQGQNYGYTF.

CDR3 coding DNA: TGTGCCAGCAGCCAATTCAGGGGGTACCAAGAGACCCAGTACTTC. This translates into CASSQFRGYQETQYF. The chain has TRBV14 and TRBJ2-5, with TRBD1 identical over 7 bases. The V gene end was trimmed by 2 bases and the J gene end by 0 bases; junction bases not matched to a gene: 3. The germline V gene has CDR1 SGHDN and CDR2 FVKESK. The length of the CDR3 is 15 residues.

The rearrangement uses TRBV4-3 and TRBJ2-7, with 12 bases identical to TRBD2. CDR3 size: 16 residues. CDR1 and CDR2 (germline): LGHNA, YSLEER. V dropped 0 bases and J dropped 2; count of bases not matched to a gene: 2. CDR3 sequence: CASSQDRLAGAYEQYF. Here the CDR3 DNA reads TGCGCCAGCAGCCAAGATCGACTAGCGGGAGCCTACGAGCAGTACTTC.

This chain uses TRBV3-1 (or the pseudogene TRBV3-2) with TRBJ1-3, with D maybe TRBD1 (5 bases). The CDR3 spans 13 residues. V was pared by 4 bases and J by 7 bases, with 11 bases between. The germline V gene encodes CDR1 LGHDT and CDR2 YNNKEL (reference sequence). The CDR3 region has the DNA TGTGCCAGCAGCCGAAAGCGGGGGAACACCATATATTTT. This codes for CASSRKRGNTIYF.

As to this clone: The CDR3 end shows no conserved phenylalanine or tryptophan, and so a read error is likely. The DNA is left out, because the CDR3 cannot be placed on it with certainty; the CDR3 is given as TCRdb lists it. V is TRBV29-1 and J is TRBJ1-2; the table's D call of TRBD1 was not tested on the DNA. Counting both end residues, the CDR3 totals 13 amino acids. Germline CDR1 and CDR2: SQVTM and ANQGSEA. The CDR3 spells CSVEDRRDRGFSL.

V is TRBV9 and J is TRBJ2-3; maybe TRBD2 (6 bases). Germline assignment: CDR1 SGDLS and CDR2 YYNGEE. The CDR3 consists of 18 residues. Trimming stripped 0 bases from V and 0 bases from J, with 17 bases between. In nucleotides, the CDR3 is TGTGCCAGCAGCGTAGCCCCCGGGACTGGAACTAGCACAGATACGCAGTATTTT. Protein sequence: CASSVAPGTGTSTDTQYF.

This chain joins TRBV5-5 and TRBJ2-7; 8 bases are a match to TRBD2. Germline CDR1 reads SGHKS; CDR2 reads YYEKEE (reference sequence). This CDR3 has 14 amino acids. The V and J ends lost 2 bases and 5 bases, in that order; junction bases with no gene match: 6. CDR3 in DNA: TGTGCCAGCAGCTTAGGAAATAGCGGGGACGAGCAGTACTTC. Translated, it gives CASSLGNSGDEQYF.

The CDR3 nucleotides read TGTGCCAGCAGCGTAGACTCGAACACTGAAGCTTTCTTT. This encodes CASSVDSNTEAFF. V is TRBV9 and J is TRBJ1-1; D uncertain. CDR1 and CDR2 (germline): SGDLS, YYNGEE. V lost 0 bases, J lost 1 base, and 4 bases lay in between. The CDR3 runs to 13 residues.

V is TRBV5-1 and J is TRBJ2-5; weak D call: TRBD2 (7 bases). Trimming took 4 bases from V and 5 from J, leaving 15 bases between them. CDR1 SGHRS and CDR2 YFSETQ come from the germline V gene. The CDR3 loop spans 14 amino acids. The CDR3 nucleotides are TGCGCCAGCAGCGTAGGGCGGGGGCTGGAGACCCAGTACTTC. It translates to CASSVGRGLETQYF.

V and J are TRBV29-1 and TRBJ1-2, with 11 positions matching TRBD1. Per germline, CDR1 SQVTM and CDR2 ANQGSEA. V lost 0 bases and J lost 8; bases outside the gene matches: 14. CDR3 length equals 17 residues. CDR3 DNA: TGCAGCGTTGAAGATCGTTGGCGGACAGGGGGCAGGGGCGGCTACACCTTC. This codes for CSVEDRWRTGGRGGYTF.

This CDR3 reads CASSLGGLADNEQFF. The CDR3 DNA reads as TGTGCCAGCAGCTTGGGTGGACTAGCGGACAATGAGCAGTTCTTC. This chain joins TRBV5-4 and TRBJ2-1; 10 positions match TRBD2. In germline, CDR1 is SGHNT, CDR2 YYREEE (reference sequence). The length of the CDR3 is 15 residues. V gave up 0 bases and J gave up 5 bases; unmatched junction bases: 2. Full variable domain (missing parts from reference TRBV5-4 and TRBJ2-1): ETGVTQSPTHLIKTRGQQVTLRCSSQSGHNTVSWYQQALGQGPQFIFQYYREEENGRGNFPPRFSGLQFPNYSSELNVNALELDDSALYLCASSLGGLADNEQFFGPGTRLTVL.

This rearrangement joins TRBV10-3 to TRBJ2-3; 7 nucleotides match TRBD2. Germline CDR1 is ENHRY and CDR2 is SYGVKD. Losses at the gene ends were 3 bases for V and 4 bases for J; bases not matched to a gene: 7. The CDR3 is made up of 15 amino acids. The CDR3 loop reads CAISDSRTSPDTQYF. CDR3 DNA sequence: TGTGCCATCAGTGATTCCCGGACTAGTCCAGATACGCAGTATTTT.